This T cell receptor (beta chain) was retrieved from a study of shared clonotypes between healthy human individuals. Overall study results and limits: Sequencing depth was expected to affect clonotype sharing among donors.

Original processing methods: Junction-only sequences without quality scores were provided by ImmunoSEQ, so filtering was different. Sequencing used immunoSEQ multiplex PCR; TCRdb keeps in-frame clones, though not all of them. Clone size and V and J calls were adopted from that table, with D and trimming inferred from the DNA. The table lists 2 million or so clones, roughly 95% of them singletons. The CDR3 is 14 residues long. Germline CDR1 and CDR2: SGHRS and YFSETQ. V was clipped by 1 base and J by 5 bases, with 12 bases between them. The study separated CD4+ cells into CD45RA+ naive and CD45RA-negative memory subsets. With respect to this clone: Antigen specificity is unknown.

The specimen sequenced was naive CD4+ T cells sorted from blood. The sample's subset: CD45RA+ positively selected. This chain joins TRBV5-1 and TRBJ2-5; D perhaps matches TRBD1 (7 bases). This TCR was recovered from a man aged 18-30 years in good health. The CDR3 spells CASSLTQGRETQYF. CDR3 DNA: TGCGCCAGCAGCTTGACACAGGGGAGGGAGACCCAGTACTTC.